Each of the 29 T cell receptor beta chains below was sequenced from the same sample in a study of blood T cell repertoires in COVID-19. Measured with immunoSEQ multiplex PCR; TCRdb has only the in-frame clones, and not every one. The table has just over 300,000 clones, around 91% seen once. Input material: PBMCs or T cells enriched from blood (not recorded which). These receptors were obtained from a woman aged 40 to 55 who had recovered from COVID-19.

The J gene is TRBJ1-6, the V gene TRBV29-1; D perhaps matches TRBD1 (6 bases). Trimming cost V 6 bases and J 5 bases, with 14 bases left between them. The CDR3 is 14 amino acids. The germline gives CDR1 SQVTM, CDR2 ANQGSEA. The CDR3 loop is CSVRGASDNSPLHF. CDR3 sequence (DNA): TGCAGCGTGCGGGGGGCCTCGGATAATTCACCCCTCCACTTT.

The sample holds a few counts of this clone. The V call is TRBV21-1, the J call TRBJ1-5. TRBV21-1 is marked as a pseudogene. This CDR3 region has 24 residues. CDR3 sequence: CASSTGGKALTLLGPFDSNQPQHF. The CDR3 nucleotides are TGTGCCAGCAGCACGGGGGGGAAGGCCCTGACACTATTAGGTCCGTTCGATAGCAATCAGCCCCAGCATTTT.

This sequence joins TRBV4-3 and TRBJ1-2; weak D call: TRBD1 (5 bases). The germline V and J ends were trimmed by 0 bases and 5 bases, with 13 bases remaining between them. Germline lookup yields CDR1 LGHNA and CDR2 YSLEER. The CDR3 extends over 15 amino acids. CDR3 loop: CASSQDFGSGYGYTF. For the CDR3, the DNA is TGCGCCAGCAGCCAAGACTTCGGGTCAGGGTATGGCTACACCTTC.

The chain combines TRBV30 with TRBJ1-6; D is uncertain. Per the germline V gene, CDR1 is GTSNPN and CDR2 is SVGIG (reference sequence). The CDR3 extends over 15 amino acids. The ends were cut back, 1 base at V and 7 bases at J, with 14 bases in the middle. In DNA, the CDR3 is TGTGCCTGGAGTGCGACGCCTCGGAGCAATTCACCCCTCCACTTT. This translates into CAWSATPRSNSPLHF.

J is TRBJ1-2 and V is TRBV10-2; perhaps TRBD1 as D (5 bases). The V gene's germline CDR1 is WSHSY and CDR2 SAAADI. V was pared by 6 bases and J by 6 bases, with 17 bases between. There are 14 residues in the CDR3. CDR3 DNA: TGCGCCAGCAGAGGCCTCAGGGAAGTCGATGGCTACACCTTC. Translating it yields CASRGLREVDGYTF.

The V and J genes are TRBV2 and TRBJ2-1; D unresolved. V shed 10 bases and J shed 5 bases, with 9 bases lying between them. CDR3 length: 11 residues. Germline CDR1 SNHLY, CDR2 FYNNEI. CDR3 protein: CATDLDNEQFF. The CDR3 bases are TGTGCCACCGACTTAGACAATGAGCAGTTCTTC.

The chain employs TRBV4-1 and TRBJ2-7; TRBD2 aligns across 7 bases. V was pared by 1 base and J by 0 bases, with 9 bases of the junction left unmatched. The CDR3 length is 17 residues. Germline V gene data show CDR1 as MGHRA and CDR2 as YSYEKL. The CDR3 DNA reads as TGCGCCAGCAGCCAAGGACCTCTCGGGGGGAGCTCCTACGAGCAGTACTTC. Translated: CASSQGPLGGSSYEQYF.

The CDR3 sequence: CASSIPQRGYADTQYF. Written as DNA, the CDR3 is TGTGCCAGTAGTATTCCCCAGCGGGGCTACGCAGATACGCAGTATTTT. This sequence joins TRBV19 and TRBJ2-3; the match to TRBD2 covers 7 bases. This CDR3 region has 16 residues. In germline, CDR1 is LNHDA, CDR2 SQIVND (reference sequence). Trimming cost V 3 bases and J 4 bases; bases outside gene matches: 10. Based on the CDR3 plus reference TRBV19 and TRBJ2-3, the full variable domain is DGGITQSPKYLFRKEGQNVTLSCEQNLNHDAMYWYRQDPGQGLRLIYYSQIVNDFQKGDIAEGYSVSREKKESFPLTVTSAQKNPTAFYLCASSIPQRGYADTQYFGPGTRLTVL.

The V and J genes are TRBV4-3 and TRBJ1-1; D unclear. The CDR3 contains 14 residues. V dropped 4 bases and J dropped 4 bases, with 13 bases sitting between them. Germline V gene lookup returns CDR1 LGHNA and CDR2 YSLEER. Written as DNA, the CDR3 is TGCGCCAGCAGCCTAGGGAGGGAGGCCACTGAAGCTTTCTTT. As protein: CASSLGREATEAFF.

The chain employs TRBV28 and TRBJ2-7, with TRBD1 matching over 9 bases. V was pared by 5 bases and J by 2 bases, with 7 bases of the junction left unmatched. Germline values: CDR1 MDHEN, CDR2 SYDVKM. There are 15 residues in the CDR3. CDR3 DNA: TGTGCCAGCAGTCCGGGGACAGGGCTTACCTACGAGCAGTACTTC. The encoded protein is CASSPGTGLTYEQYF.

The sample holds one count of this clone. The chain uses TRBV7-9 and TRBJ1-1; TRBD1 aligns across 7 bases. This CDR3 contains 15 residues. Unmatched junction bases numbered 6, after V lost 5 bases and J lost 0 bases. Germline V gives CDR1 SEHNR, CDR2 FQNEAQ (reference sequence). The DNA for the CDR3 is TGTGCCAGCAGCCTATTGACAGGGATGAACACTGAAGCTTTCTTT. Protein product: CASSLLTGMNTEAFF.

This clone occurred once. V is TRBV12-3 or TRBV12-4 and J is TRBJ1-5; D ambiguous. Trimming took off 8 bases at V and 4 bases at J, with 9 bases between the two ends. The CDR3 loop spans 12 amino acids. The CDR3 here is CASPPPNQPQHF. The CDR3 DNA follows: TGTGCCAGCCCCCCCCCGAATCAGCCCCAGCATTTT.

The chain couples TRBV19 to TRBJ2-2; 8 bases fit TRBD1. Germline-derived CDR1 and CDR2 are LNHDA and SQIVND (reference sequence). The CDR3 has 14 amino acids. J gave up 7 bases and V 5 bases, and 6 bases lay outside the gene matches. CDR3 sequence reads: CASSARGHDGELFF. CDR3 nucleotide sequence: TGTGCCAGTAGTGCCAGGGGGCATGACGGGGAGCTGTTTTTT.

V and J are TRBV29-1 and TRBJ2-3, with D maybe TRBD1 (6 bases). The ends were cut back, 1 base at V and 4 bases at J, with 12 bases in the middle. CDR1 and CDR2 (germline): SQVTM, ANQGSEA. The CDR3 totals 14 residues. For the CDR3, the DNA is TGCAGCGTTGAAGGCCCCCAGGGGTCAGATACGCAGTATTTT. It translates to CSVEGPQGSDTQYF.

The rearrangement uses TRBV6-4 and TRBJ2-2, with D maybe TRBD2 (6 bases). The germline gives CDR1 MRHNA, CDR2 SNTAGT. This CDR3 region has 13 residues. The V and J ends lost 5 bases and 5 bases respectively, with 9 bases between them. CDR3 coding DNA: TGTGCCAGCAGTCACCGGGAGACCGGGGAGCTGTTTTTT. Encoded protein: CASSHRETGELFF.

This clone turned up a few times. V is TRBV10-2 and J is TRBJ2-7, with 10 bases matching TRBD2. Germline values: CDR1 WSHSY, CDR2 SAAADI. The V and J ends lost 7 bases and 7 bases, in that order; junction bases with no gene match: 13. The CDR3 sequence is 15 residues long. The CDR3: CASTVAGGPPGEQYF. In DNA form, the CDR3 reads TGCGCCAGCACCGTAGCGGGAGGCCCACCAGGTGAGCAGTACTTC.

The V call is TRBV27, the J call TRBJ1-1; tentatively, D is TRBD1 (6 bases). Germline V gene lookup returns CDR1 MNHEY and CDR2 SMNVEV (reference sequence). Deletions cut 5 bases from V and 1 base from J, with 11 bases between. The CDR3 runs 14 residues. The CDR3 spells CASSIGQTNTEAFF. In DNA, the CDR3 is TGTGCCAGCAGTATAGGACAGACGAACACTGAAGCTTTCTTT.

The chain combines TRBV7-9 with TRBJ2-4; 7 bases match TRBD1. The CDR3 consists of 15 residues. Trimming took 0 bases from V and 6 from J; bases not matched to a gene: 5. Per the germline V gene, CDR1 is SEHNR and CDR2 is FQNEAQ (reference sequence). The chain's CDR3 is CASSLAAAGGNIQYF. CDR3 DNA: TGTGCCAGCAGCTTAGCGGCGGCAGGGGGAAACATTCAGTACTTC. The whole variable domain, remainder taken from reference TRBV7-9 and TRBJ2-4, is DTGVSQNPRHKITKRGQNVTFRCDPISEHNRLYWYRQTLGQGPEFLTYFQNEAQLEKSRLLSDRFSAERPKGSFSTLEIQRTEQGDSAMYLCASSLAAAGGNIQYFGAGTRLSVL.

This chain links TRBV9 with TRBJ1-2, with D tentatively TRBD1 (5 bases). V shed 1 base and J shed 4 bases, with 11 bases lying between them. Germline CDR1 SGDLS, CDR2 YYNGEE. This CDR3 region has 14 residues. This chain's CDR3 is CASSVTPDSYGYTF. In nucleotides, the CDR3 is TGTGCCAGCAGCGTAACCCCAGACAGCTATGGCTACACCTTC. Based on the CDR3 plus reference TRBV9 and TRBJ1-2, the full variable domain is DSGVTQTPKHLITATGQRVTLRCSPRSGDLSVYWYQQSLDQGLQFLIQYYNGEERAKGNILERFSAQQFPDLHSELNLSSLELGDSALYFCASSVTPDSYGYTFGSGTRLTVV.

The V gene is TRBV5-5, the J gene TRBJ1-6; 9 positions agree with TRBD1. The germline CDR1 and CDR2 sequences are SGHKS and YYEKEE (reference sequence). V shed 4 bases and J 7 bases; nucleotides not matched to a gene: 0. CDR3 size: 13 residues. CDR3 loop: CASSDRGNSPLHF. CDR3 DNA: TGTGCCAGCAGCGACAGGGGGAATTCACCCCTCCACTTT. The variable domain in full, with the rest retrieved from reference TRBV5-5 and TRBJ1-6, is DAGVTQSPTHLIKTRGQQVTLRCSPISGHKSVSWYQQVLGQGPQFIFQYYEKEERGRGNFPDRFSARQFPNYSSELNVNALLLGDSALYLCASSDRGNSPLHFGNGTRLTVT.

The chain has TRBV4-2 and TRBJ2-1; 12 bases match TRBD2. Germline CDR1 LGHNA, CDR2 YNFKEQ. The CDR3 consists of 17 residues. V lost 3 bases, J lost 5 bases, and 8 bases stayed unmatched. The CDR3 loop is CASSQGASGRADNEQFF. In DNA form, the CDR3 reads TGTGCCAGCAGCCAGGGGGCTAGCGGGAGGGCCGACAATGAGCAGTTCTTC.

V is TRBV6-6 and J is TRBJ2-1; TRBD2 agrees at 8 bases. Germline V lookup: CDR1 MNHNY, CDR2 SVGAGI (reference sequence). The CDR3 contains 14 residues. Losses at the gene ends were 5 bases for V and 4 bases for J; bases not matched to a gene: 4. As DNA, the CDR3 is TGTGCCAGCAGTACCGGGACTAGATACAATGAGCAGTTCTTC. Protein: CASSTGTRYNEQFF.

The chain has TRBV18 and TRBJ2-1, with no clear D. The CDR3 is 13 amino acids. Germline V gene sequence: CDR1 KGHSH, CDR2 LQKENI. Trimming shortened V by 3 bases and J by 5 bases, and 8 bases separated the two germline ends. In DNA, the CDR3 is TGTGCCAGCTCACCCAGGTCCGACAATGAGCAGTTCTTC. It is translated as CASSPRSDNEQFF.

This clone was picked up one time. The chain employs TRBV5-1 and TRBJ1-2; 8 bases match TRBD1. The CDR3 runs 16 residues. V lost 0 bases and J lost 1; bases outside the gene matches: 5. The germline CDR1 and CDR2 sequences are SGHRS and YFSETQ. The CDR3 DNA reads TGCGCCAGCAGCTTGGCCCCGGGACAGGATAACTATGGCTACACCTTC. Its protein product is CASSLAPGQDNYGYTF.

The chain uses TRBV30 and TRBJ1-4; 7 bases are a match to TRBD1. Per germline, CDR1 GTSNPN and CDR2 SVGIG (reference sequence). Unmatched junction bases numbered 4, after V lost 7 bases and J lost 2 bases. This CDR3 spans 13 amino acids. CDR3 nucleotides: TGTGCCTTGGCGGGACAGACTAATGAAAAACTGTTTTTT. It translates to CALAGQTNEKLFF.

The chain carries TRBV30 and TRBJ2-3, with TRBD2 matching 14 bases. The germline CDR1 and CDR2 sequences are GTSNPN and SVGIG (reference sequence). The trim removed 7 bases at V and 5 bases at J, leaving 5 bases unmatched. The length of the CDR3 is 14 residues. The CDR3 here is CAYGTSGRKDTQYF. The DNA of the CDR3 is TGTGCCTACGGGACTAGCGGGAGAAAAGATACGCAGTATTTT.

This chain uses TRBV9 with TRBJ2-2; 9 bases match TRBD1. The junction had 4 bases not matched to a gene; V was cut back by 0 bases and J by 4 bases. There are 16 residues in the CDR3. CDR1 and CDR2 (germline): SGDLS, YYNGEE. Written as DNA, the CDR3 is TGTGCCAGCAGCGTAGCTACGGGACAGGGCACCGGGGAGCTGTTTTTT. It specifies CASSVATGQGTGELFF.

The V call is TRBV4-1, the J call TRBJ1-1; TRBD1 might be the D (6 bases). Trimming cost V 6 bases and J 4 bases, with 15 bases left between them. The CDR3 runs 14 residues. Germline loops: CDR1 MGHRA, CDR2 YSYEKL. The CDR3 DNA is TGCGCCAGCAGGCCGACAGGATCTGCCACTGAAGCTTTCTTT. This sequence encodes CASRPTGSATEAFF.

V usage is TRBV3-1 (or the pseudogene TRBV3-2) and J usage is TRBJ2-2; 8 bases align to TRBD1. This CDR3 is built from 15 residues. From germline, CDR1 is LGHDT and CDR2 YNNKEL (reference sequence). V lost 5 bases, J lost 4 bases, and 6 bases stayed unmatched. CDR3 coding DNA: TGTGCCAGCAGCGTCAGGGGGCGAAGCACCGGGGAGCTGTTTTTT. As protein: CASSVRGRSTGELFF.